The 8 T cell receptor beta chains reported below all come from one sample, sequenced in a study of identical twins. TCRdb ran MiXCR on the 5' RACE reads and lists one entry per CDR3 protein. The table includes roughly 350,000 distinct CDR3 sequences, roughly an eighth detected once. The same sample was also used in a study of yellow fever vaccine responses in identical twins.

Sequencing was performed on CD8+ T cells sorted from blood. The receptors shown here come from a woman between 18 and 29 years old in good health.

The chain joins TRBV4-1 to TRBJ2-2, with D perhaps TRBD2 (5 bases). This CDR3 comprises 14 residues. Looked up from germline, CDR1 is MGHRA and CDR2 is YSYEKL. V lost 1 base, J lost 3 bases, and 6 bases lay in between. CDR3 DNA sequence: TGCGCCAGCAGCCAAGCCGGGGACACCGGGGAGCTGTTTTTT. Its protein product is CASSQAGDTGELFF.

This clonotype was seen a few times. The chain employs TRBV4-1 and TRBJ2-5, with TRBD2 matching over 9 bases. Germline CDR1 and CDR2: MGHRA and YSYEKL. The CDR3 is 17 amino acids. After removal of 4 bases from V and 4 bases from J, the junction contained 13 bases not matched to a gene. DNA for the CDR3: TGCGCCAGCAGCCGTCAAACAGCGGGAGGTTCAGGAGAGACCCAGTACTTC. Residues: CASSRQTAGGSGETQYF.

The V gene is TRBV2, the J gene TRBJ1-1; D is unclear. This CDR3 region has 15 residues. Trimming took 1 base from V and 8 from J, leaving 17 bases between them. Germline V gives CDR1 SNHLY, CDR2 FYNNEI. The CDR3 is CASSEVAEQRLEAFF. CDR3 nucleotides: TGTGCCAGCAGTGAAGTGGCAGAACAGCGGCTAGAAGCTTTCTTT.

This clonotype was counted a few times. The chain is built from TRBV7-9 and TRBJ2-2; D gene unclear. The V gene lost 1 base and the J gene lost 8 bases, with 8 bases spanning the gap. The CDR3 runs 13 residues. Germline-derived CDR1 and CDR2 are SEHNR and FQNEAQ (reference sequence). The DNA of the CDR3 is TGTGCCAGCAGCTTAGATCTCTTTGGGGAGCTGTTTTTT. This sequence encodes CASSLDLFGELFF.

The J gene is TRBJ2-5, the V gene TRBV11-3; 7 nucleotides line up with TRBD1. Per the germline V gene, CDR1 is SGHNT and CDR2 is YENEEA. With 4 bases clipped from V and 3 bases from J, the junction kept 8 bases outside the gene matches. This CDR3 region has 15 residues. CDR3 loop: CASSSRWDSEETQYF. CDR3 bases: TGTGCCAGCAGCTCTAGATGGGACAGCGAAGAGACCCAGTACTTC.

This clonotype was recorded at least ten times. The CDR3 DNA reads as TGCAGTGCTAGATGGGGGGATAGGGACACTGAAGCTTTCTTT. Its translation: CSARWGDRDTEAFF. The rearrangement links TRBV20-1 to TRBJ1-1; D might be TRBD1 (5 bases). V was pared by 2 bases and J by 3 bases, with 13 bases between. Germline V lookup: CDR1 DFQATT, CDR2 SNEGSKA (reference sequence). The CDR3 extends over 14 amino acids.

The CDR3 DNA sequence: TGTGCCAGCACGTTTACTACTAGCGGGGATCAAGAGACCCAGTACTTC. Its translation: CASTFTTSGDQETQYF. This chain joins TRBV2 and TRBJ2-5, with 10 nucleotides matching TRBD2. J gave up 2 bases and V 7 bases, and 10 bases lay outside the gene matches. There are 16 residues in the CDR3. The germline gives CDR1 SNHLY, CDR2 FYNNEI.

The rearrangement links TRBV4-1 to TRBJ1-6; no firm D call. Germline CDR1 is MGHRA and CDR2 is YSYEKL. This CDR3 comprises 13 residues. The germline V and J ends were trimmed by 6 bases and 9 bases, with 12 bases remaining between them. The CDR3: CASSLSGSSPLHF. DNA for the CDR3: TGCGCCAGCAGTCTAAGTGGTTCTTCACCCCTCCACTTT.